A single sample gave rise to the 18 T cell receptor beta chains below, sequenced in a study of shared clonotypes between healthy human individuals. This table comes from immunoSEQ multiplex PCR, and its TCRdb copy is limited to in-frame clones, with some not included. Of about 2.3 million clones listed, 85% to 95% were seen once; the top ten hold roughly 0.36%. Sequencing was done on a sample of naive CD4+ T cells from PBMCs. Subset denoted: CD45RA+ positively selected. The source is a young man in good health. Some clones in this sample may be carry-over from other donors' samples.

Points on this clone: Other nucleotide sequences from this sample produce the same CDR3. The J gene is TRBJ2-3, the V gene TRBV28; 12 bases are a match to TRBD2. There are 16 residues in the CDR3. Trimming at V came to 4 bases and at J to 1 base, leaving 3 bases not matched to a gene. Germline values: CDR1 MDHEN, CDR2 SYDVKM. CDR3: CASSSGLAGRTDTQYF. CDR3 bases: TGTGCCAGCAGTTCCGGACTAGCGGGACGCACAGATACGCAGTATTTT.

This clone was picked up one time. J is TRBJ2-5 and V is TRBV5-1; 7 positions match TRBD2. Germline CDR1 reads SGHRS; CDR2 reads YFSETQ. The trim removed 2 bases at V and 2 bases at J, leaving 6 bases unmatched. The CDR3 spans 15 residues. The DNA for the CDR3 is TGCGCCAGCAGCTTCGGGGGAGGGGTTCAAGAGACCCAGTACTTC. Amino acids: CASSFGGGVQETQYF.

The rearrangement links TRBV29-1 to TRBJ2-1; D may match TRBD1 or TRBD2 (5 bases each). The CDR3 length is 13 residues. The germline gives CDR1 SQVTM, CDR2 ANQGSEA. The V end lost 6 bases, the J end lost 9 bases, and 18 bases lay between the germline ends. CDR3 in amino acids: CSVVGTLGREQFF. The CDR3 coding sequence is TGCAGCGTCGTTGGGACCCTGGGGCGTGAGCAGTTCTTC.

The count of this clone is one. The rearrangement uses TRBV5-1 and TRBJ2-3; 7 bases agree with TRBD1. Trimming at V came to 6 bases and at J to 5 bases, leaving 12 bases not matched to a gene. This CDR3 is 15 amino acids long. The germline CDR1 and CDR2 sequences are SGHRS and YFSETQ. CDR3 bases: TGCGCCAGCACCCTGACAGGGTCGCAGGTAGATACGCAGTATTTT. Translation: CASTLTGSQVDTQYF. Full variable domain (rest looked up from reference TRBV5-1 and TRBJ2-3): KAGVTQTPRYLIKTRGQQVTLSCSPISGHRSVSWYQQTPGQGLQFLFEYFSETQRNKGNFPGRFSGRQFSNSRSEMNVSTLELGDSALYLCASTLTGSQVDTQYFGPGTRLTVL.

V is TRBV6-5 and J is TRBJ2-7, with TRBD1 matching 7 bases. Germline CDR1 MNHEY, CDR2 SVGAGI. V lost 5 bases to trimming and J lost 0 bases; unmatched junction nucleotides: 7. The CDR3 covers 15 residues. CDR3 protein: CASSGTGTDSYEQYF. The CDR3 region has the DNA TGTGCCAGCAGTGGAACCGGGACAGACTCCTACGAGCAGTACTTC.

The chain joins TRBV5-6 to TRBJ1-5; 7 nucleotides align to TRBD1. Germline CDR1 SGHDT, CDR2 YYEEEE. This CDR3 is 14 amino acids long. With 4 bases clipped from V and 5 bases from J, the junction kept 6 bases outside the gene matches. The CDR3 DNA reads TGTGCCAGCAGCAGGGGGCGCGGGGATCAGCCCCAGCATTTT. This encodes CASSRGRGDQPQHF.

The chain links TRBV27 to TRBJ2-4; 10 bases are shared with TRBD2. Trimming cost V 3 bases and J 5 bases; bases outside gene matches: 13. The CDR3 spans 18 residues. Germline assignment: CDR1 MNHEY and CDR2 SMNVEV (reference sequence). CDR3 amino acids: CASSFARSGRAQENIQYF. CDR3 DNA sequence: TGTGCCAGCAGTTTCGCGAGGAGCGGGAGGGCCCAAGAAAACATTCAGTACTTC.

The chain has TRBV6-5 and TRBJ1-5, with TRBD1 matching 7 bases. V trimming: 5 bases; J trimming: 7 bases; junction bases outside the gene matches: 5. From germline, CDR1 is MNHEY and CDR2 SVGAGI. The CDR3 covers 13 residues. The DNA of the CDR3 is TGTGCCAGCAGTGACAGGGAGTTCCAGCCCCAGCATTTT. Its translation is CASSDREFQPQHF.

This rearrangement joins TRBV6-5 to TRBJ2-5, with TRBD1 as a possible D gene (5 bases). V was trimmed by 2 bases and J by 4 bases, leaving 8 bases between them. The CDR3 has 13 amino acids. Germline loops: CDR1 MNHEY, CDR2 SVGAGI. The CDR3 is CASSYGQLETQYF. The CDR3 DNA reads as TGTGCCAGCAGTTACGGACAATTAGAGACCCAGTACTTC.

A single count supports this clone. The chain recombines TRBV5-1 with TRBJ1-3, with D possibly being TRBD1 (5 bases). V lost 0 bases, J lost 3 bases, and 13 bases lay in between. Germline V gene lookup returns CDR1 SGHRS and CDR2 YFSETQ. The CDR3 totals 16 residues. The CDR3 reads CASSLAGGAYGNTIYF. CDR3 sequence (DNA): TGCGCCAGCAGCTTGGCGGGGGGAGCGTATGGAAACACCATATATTTT.

The rearrangement uses TRBV25-1 and TRBJ2-1, with D tentatively TRBD1 or TRBD2 (5 bases each). The length of the CDR3 is 12 residues. CDR1 is MGHDK and CDR2 is SYGVNS in the germline V gene. V lost 6 bases and J lost 11, with 14 bases in between. The CDR3 DNA reads as TGTGCCAGCAGAGATTACACGGGGCAGCAGTTCTTC. As protein: CASRDYTGQQFF.

This chain connects TRBV5-1 to TRBJ1-1, with D tentatively TRBD1 (5 bases). CDR1 is SGHRS and CDR2 is YFSETQ in the germline V gene. There are 14 residues in the CDR3. Trimming left V 2 bases short and J 5 bases short, with 13 bases between. CDR3 sequence (DNA): TGCGCCAGCAGCTTTGTCACTGGGGGGACTGAAGCTTTCTTT. Translation gives CASSFVTGGTEAFF. Complete variable domain (other parts from reference TRBV5-1 and TRBJ1-1): KAGVTQTPRYLIKTRGQQVTLSCSPISGHRSVSWYQQTPGQGLQFLFEYFSETQRNKGNFPGRFSGRQFSNSRSEMNVSTLELGDSALYLCASSFVTGGTEAFFGQGTRLTVV.

The V gene is TRBV5-6, the J gene TRBJ2-5; a possible D gene is TRBD1 (5 bases). Germline V gives CDR1 SGHDT, CDR2 YYEEEE. CDR3 length: 16 residues. Trimming removed 4 bases from V and 5 bases from J, with 21 bases in between. CDR3 bases: TGTGCCAGCAGCGTAAGCTCGGTCCCCCCAGGGGAGACCCAGTACTTC. It translates to CASSVSSVPPGETQYF. Full variable domain (remainder filled in from reference TRBV5-6 and TRBJ2-5): DAGVTQSPTHLIKTRGQQVTLRCSPKSGHDTVSWYQQALGQGPQFIFQYYEEEERQRGNFPDRFSGHQFPNYSSELNVNALLLGDSALYLCASSVSSVPPGETQYFGPGTRLLVL.

The V gene is TRBV11-2, the J gene TRBJ2-3; 10 positions agree with TRBD1. Germline loops: CDR1 SGHAT, CDR2 FQNNGV. The CDR3 consists of 15 residues. The J segment lost 8 bases and the V segment lost 5 bases, leaving 10 bases of the junction unmatched. The CDR3 DNA reads TGTGCCAGCAGCCCACAGACAGGGGGCATCGGTACGCAGTATTTT. It yields the protein CASSPQTGGIGTQYF.

In this sample, this clone turned up once. This chain uses TRBV12-5 with TRBJ2-1, with TRBD2 identical over 10 bases. CDR1 and CDR2 (germline): LGHNT, FRNRAP. J gave up 10 bases and V 5 bases, and 5 bases lay outside the gene matches. The CDR3 sequence is 13 residues long. CDR3 amino acids: CASGPRTSGEQFF. The CDR3 coding sequence is TGTGCTAGTGGTCCACGGACTAGCGGAGAGCAGTTCTTC. The whole variable domain, remainder taken from reference TRBV12-5 and TRBJ2-1, is DARVTQTPRHKVTEMGQEVTMRCQPILGHNTVFWYRQTMMQGLELLAYFRNRAPLDDSGMPKDRFSAEMPDATLATLKIQPSEPRDSAVYFCASGPRTSGEQFFGPGTRLTVL.

The chain employs TRBV14 and TRBJ2-3; D unclear. The CDR3 extends over 12 amino acids. Germline V gene lookup returns CDR1 SGHDN and CDR2 FVKESK. With 5 bases removed from V and 14 bases from J, the gap between germline ends came to 17 bases. Here the CDR3 DNA reads TGTGCCAGCAGCGTCGGTGTACCCCTGCTGTATTTT. Translated, it gives CASSVGVPLLYF.

The genes are TRBV25-1 and TRBJ2-7, with unresolved D. Germline V lookup: CDR1 MGHDK, CDR2 SYGVNS. The CDR3 has 14 amino acids. V was clipped by 3 bases and J by 2 bases, with 11 bases between them. This chain's CDR3 is CASSETEWTYEQYF. For the CDR3, the DNA is TGTGCCAGCAGTGAGACCGAATGGACCTACGAGCAGTACTTC.

This rearrangement joins TRBV4-1 to TRBJ2-3; TRBD1 might be the D (5 bases). V lost 4 bases to trimming and J lost 1 base, with 12 bases between them. This CDR3 is 15 amino acids long. The germline gives CDR1 MGHRA, CDR2 YSYEKL. The CDR3 is CASSLLDTGTDTQYF. The CDR3 region has the DNA TGCGCCAGCAGCCTTTTGGACACTGGCACAGATACGCAGTATTTT.